Described below is a single T cell receptor beta chain sequence and its context. Its antigen is still unknown. Trimming took off 5 bases at V and 6 bases at J, with 10 bases between the two ends. CDR1 and CDR2 (germline): SEHNR, FQNEAQ (reference sequence). The CDR3 spans 12 residues. Investigators reverse transcribed all isolated RNA, so they sequenced expressed TCRB transcripts. The protocol was immunoSEQ multiplex PCR, while the TCRdb copy is restricted to in-frame clones and leaves out a portion. The sample has 640,000 or so clones, over 13% seen once. The source of the sample is a study of beta chain features in type 1 diabetes. The study's findings and limits: Shortening that was moderate but significant affected the TCRB CDR3s of Type 1 diabetes patients in all four CD4+ subsets.

The sequence was obtained from a man aged 18 to 35 with type 1 diabetes. The V and J genes are TRBV7-9 and TRBJ1-2; the D gene is possibly TRBD1 (5 bases). Sequencing used naive CD4+ T cells from blood. The CDR3 nucleotides read TGTGCCAGCAGCGTAGGGGAAAATGGCTACACCTTC. Residues: CASSVGENGYTF.